This T cell receptor (beta chain) was identified during a study of blood T cell repertoires in COVID-19. Repertoires were generated with immunoSEQ multiplex PCR, while TCRdb's copy carries only in-frame clones and drops some. The repertoire holds 65,000 to 75,000 clones, roughly nine tenths seen once, with over 1.2% in the top ten. CDR3 length: 15 amino acids. CDR1 and CDR2 (germline): MDHEN, SYDVKM. V was pared by 6 bases and J by 0 bases, with 11 bases between. The specimen was peripheral blood. This chain joins TRBV28 and TRBJ1-4; no firm D call. The TCR sequence derives from a man in his fifties with acute or convalescent COVID-19. The CDR3 region has the DNA TGTGCCAGCAGCCCCCGCAGAACAACTAATGAAAAACTGTTTTTT. Its translation: CASSPRRTTNEKLFF.